The rows below give T cell receptor beta chains drawn from one sample of a study of T-cell reconstitution after alpha-beta-depleted transplantation in children. Each CDR3 protein gets one entry after TCRdb re-called the PCR reads with MiXCR. The sample carries about 830,000 distinct CDR3 sequences, roughly 15% recorded once. Sample: PBMCs, mostly from graft donor cells, taken 360 days after TCRalphabeta/CD19-depleted stem cell transplant. These TCRs come from a male patient younger than 18 who had a stem cell transplant for acute lymphoblastic leukemia, so the T cells may come from the graft donor. The CDR3 runs from the conserved cysteine through the conserved F or W. D genes are given only for firm matches. Clone size is stated in some rows and not others, as once, few, many or a class when expanded.

-	TRBV3-1	few	14	TRBJ2-5	CASSLPGARETQYF	TGTGCCAGCAGCCTCCCCGGAGCTCGGGAGACCCAGTACTTC
-	TRBV12-3/TRBV12-4	few	13	TRBJ2-5	CASSTAGQETQYF	TGTGCCAGCAGCACAGCTGGTCAAGAGACCCAGTACTTC
TRBD1	TRBV7-9	few	15	TRBJ2-5	CASSPPGQGKETQYF	TGTGCCAGCAGCCCTCCGGGACAGGGGAAAGAGACCCAGTACTTC
-	TRBV25-1	few	15	TRBJ2-7	CASSEDHRGGYEQYF	TGTGCCAGCAGTGAAGACCACAGGGGAGGCTACGAGCAGTACTTC
-	TRBV11-2	-	14	TRBJ2-7	CASSLASGVYEQYF	TGTGCCAGCAGCTTAGCTTCAGGAGTTTACGAGCAGTACTTC
-	TRBV7-9	few	16	TRBJ2-3	CASSSLRGGWTDTQYF	TGTGCCAGCAGCTCTCTTCGGGGAGGATGGACAGATACGCAGTATTTT
-	TRBV7-7	many	15	TRBJ2-7	CASSLAVGTFYEQYF	TGTGCCAGCAGCTTAGCCGTTGGTACTTTCTACGAGCAGTACTTC
-	TRBV19	-	14	TRBJ2-5	CASSIGRPKETQYF	TGTGCCAGTAGTATTGGAAGACCTAAAGAGACCCAGTACTTC
-	TRBV6-9	few	10	TRBJ2-1	CAGRRDEQFF	TGTGCCGGCCGGAGAGATGAGCAGTTCTTC
-	TRBV18	-	16	TRBJ2-4	CASSPPRHVPKNIQYF	TGTGCCAGCTCACCACCCAGACACGTACCCAAAAACATTCAGTACTTC
-	TRBV15	few	15	TRBJ1-5	CATSRARSLYQPQHF	TGTGCCACCAGCAGAGCCCGCAGTCTATATCAGCCCCAGCATTTT
-	TRBV20-1	-	13	TRBJ2-3	CSASTGTTDTQYF	TGCAGTGCTAGTACCGGGACCACAGATACGCAGTATTTT
TRBD1	TRBV25-1	-	18	TRBJ2-7	CASRGGGPGTGNAYEQYF	TGTGCCAGCAGAGGAGGGGGACCCGGGACAGGGAACGCTTACGAGCAGTACTTC
-	TRBV7-3	-	15	TRBJ2-7	CASSLTFGLPNEQYF	TGTGCCAGCAGCTTAACGTTTGGACTTCCTAACGAGCAGTACTTC
TRBD1	TRBV29-1	-	13	TRBJ2-2	CSVAYRGAGELFF	TGCAGCGTGGCCTACAGGGGGGCCGGGGAGCTGTTTTTT
-	TRBV29-1	-	14	TRBJ2-7	CSVELVDVPYEQYF	TGCAGCGTTGAACTGGTGGACGTTCCCTACGAGCAGTACTTC
-	TRBV6-1	-	16	TRBJ2-4	CASMAPLRSGKNIQYF	TGTGCCAGCATGGCCCCGTTACGTTCTGGCAAAAACATTCAGTACTTC
TRBD1	TRBV18	few	15	TRBJ1-1	CASSVSTGRQTEAFF	TGTGCCAGCTCAGTGTCGACAGGGAGGCAGACTGAAGCTTTCTTT
-	TRBV7-9	few	17	TRBJ2-5	CASRHIERGSLGWAQYF	TGTGCCAGCAGACACATCGAGAGAGGGTCGTTGGGTTGGGCCCAGTACTTC
TRBD1	TRBV5-1	-	16	TRBJ2-7	CASSLGQGLSSYEQYF	TGCGCCAGCAGCTTGGGACAGGGGCTAAGCTCCTACGAGCAGTACTTC
-	TRBV4-1	-	16	TRBJ1-1	CASSHIAGRGNTEAFF	TGCGCCAGCAGCCATATAGCAGGGAGGGGGAACACTGAAGCTTTCTTT
-	TRBV7-9	few	16	TRBJ2-1	CASSLGFGLAYNEQFF	TGTGCCAGCAGCTTAGGTTTCGGGTTAGCCTACAATGAGCAGTTCTTC
TRBD2	TRBV5-1	-	17	TRBJ2-1	CASAGLAGPSSYNEQFF	TGCGCCAGCGCGGGACTAGCGGGACCATCCTCCTACAATGAGCAGTTCTTC
-	TRBV12-5	-	12	TRBJ1-1	CASGLASREAFF	TGTGCTAGTGGTTTGGCCTCGCGGGAAGCTTTCTTT
-	TRBV29-1	few	13	TRBJ1-4	CSVSPGTNEKLFF	TGCAGCGTTTCACCAGGGACTAATGAAAAACTGTTTTTT
-	TRBV5-1	-	15	TRBJ1-1	CASSLPPVVNTEAFF	TGCGCCAGCAGCTTACCCCCGGTTGTGAACACTGAAGCTTTCTTT
-	TRBV29-1	many	12	TRBJ2-2	CSVPGSAGELFF	TGCAGCGTACCGGGTTCGGCCGGGGAGCTGTTTTTT
-	TRBV30	few	13	TRBJ1-2	CAWSVWVNYGYTF	TGTGCCTGGAGTGTATGGGTGAACTATGGCTACACCTTC